This TCR beta chain was profiled in a study of OX40 agonist ivuxolimab in advanced cancers. This CDR3 is built from 15 residues. Trimming cost V 6 bases and J 3 bases; bases outside gene matches: 9. CDR1 MNHNS and CDR2 SASEGT come from the germline V gene. Assay used: immunoSEQ multiplex PCR; TCRdb lists only in-frame clones, some missing. The sample includes 80,000 to 100,000 clones, 87% seen only once; the top ten take 0.31%. The sample consisted of CD4+ or CD8+ T cells sorted from blood, taken in a trial of the OX40 agonist ivuxolimab. The TCR comes from an adult with an advanced solid tumor such as melanoma, head and neck, liver or kidney cancer. The rearrangement uses TRBV6-1 and TRBJ2-5, with 8 bases identical to TRBD2. The CDR3 here is CASSRAGGKEETQYF. DNA of the CDR3: TGTGCCAGCAGCCGGGCGGGGGGAAAGGAAGAGACCCAGTACTTC.